The 12 T cell receptor beta chains listed next were all sequenced from one sample in a study of blood T cell repertoires in COVID-19. Clones were read by immunoSEQ multiplex PCR, and TCRdb kept only the in-frame ones, dropping some. The sample records some 240,000 clones, roughly 80% being singletons. Specimen: peripheral blood. The origin of the receptors is a woman aged 80 or over with acute or convalescent COVID-19.

The chain carries TRBV11-2 and TRBJ1-2; D perhaps matches TRBD1 (5 bases). CDR1 is SGHAT and CDR2 is FQNNGV in the germline V gene. CDR3 length: 12 residues. The V end was cut by 5 bases, the J end by 8 bases, with 12 bases between. The CDR3 nucleotides read TGTGCCAGCAGCCGACAGCTCTGGGGCTACACCTTC. It codes for CASSRQLWGYTF.

This clone was counted only a few times. The chain uses TRBV3-1 (or the pseudogene TRBV3-2) and TRBJ2-7; the D is unclear. Germline values: CDR1 LGHDT, CDR2 YNNKEL (reference sequence). The CDR3 spans 14 residues. Between the trimmed V and J ends, which lost 4 bases and 0 bases, there was a span of 10 bases. The chain's CDR3 is CASSPDWSSYEQYF. Here the CDR3 DNA reads TGTGCCAGCAGCCCAGACTGGAGCTCCTACGAGCAGTACTTC.

The chain is built from TRBV10-1 and TRBJ2-7; 9 bases are a match to TRBD1. This CDR3 contains 15 residues. Losses at the gene ends were 4 bases for V and 3 bases for J; bases not matched to a gene: 7. From germline, CDR1 is WNHNN and CDR2 SYGVQD (reference sequence). The CDR3 loop is CASSGTGTGLYEQYF. The CDR3 coding sequence is TGCGCCAGCAGTGGGACCGGGACAGGGCTCTACGAGCAGTACTTC.

The genes are TRBV11-2 and TRBJ2-1; maybe TRBD1 (5 bases). Germline V lookup: CDR1 SGHAT, CDR2 FQNNGV. The CDR3 consists of 15 residues. Trimming took 2 bases from V and 7 from J, leaving 15 bases between them. The CDR3 spells CASSLPRQGRNEQFF. CDR3 nucleotides: TGTGCCAGCAGCTTACCTAGGCAGGGCAGAAATGAGCAGTTCTTC.

The V gene is TRBV28, the J gene TRBJ1-2; 8 bases agree with TRBD1. Trimming cost V 5 bases and J 7 bases; bases outside gene matches: 3. Per the germline V gene, CDR1 is MDHEN and CDR2 is SYDVKM. The CDR3 is made up of 12 amino acids. CDR3 loop: CASSRTGSGYTF. As DNA, the CDR3 is TGTGCCAGCAGTCGGACAGGGAGTGGCTACACCTTC.

This clone was seen a single time. The sample carries other DNA sequences with the same CDR3. V gene TRBV10-3 combines with J gene TRBJ1-2; 9 nucleotides align to TRBD1. The CDR3 is made up of 14 amino acids. V shed 4 bases and J 2 bases; nucleotides not matched to a gene: 2. Germline assignment: CDR1 ENHRY and CDR2 SYGVKD. As DNA, the CDR3 is TGTGCCATCAGTGGACAGGGGGGAAACTATGGCTACACCTTC. Amino acid sequence: CAISGQGGNYGYTF.

This chain uses TRBV7-2 with TRBJ1-5; 7 bases align to TRBD1. Looked up from germline, CDR1 is SGHTA and CDR2 is FQGNSA. With V trimmed by 5 bases and J by 6 bases, 7 bases remained unmatched. The CDR3 sequence is 14 residues long. The CDR3 loop is CASSDGQARQPQHF. CDR3 DNA sequence: TGTGCCAGCAGCGATGGACAGGCTCGTCAGCCCCAGCATTTT.

The chain has TRBV7-9 and TRBJ1-2; a possible D gene is TRBD1 (5 bases). The V and J ends lost 2 bases and 7 bases respectively, with 14 bases between them. This CDR3 contains 14 residues. The germline gives CDR1 SEHNR, CDR2 FQNEAQ (reference sequence). This CDR3 is CASSLQGWQGGYTF. Written as DNA, the CDR3 is TGTGCCAGCAGCTTACAGGGTTGGCAAGGTGGCTACACCTTC.

The chain joins TRBV6-1 to TRBJ2-5; D gene uncertain. CDR1 MNHNS and CDR2 SASEGT come from the germline V gene. The germline V and J ends were trimmed by 10 bases and 4 bases, with 13 bases remaining between them. The CDR3 is 12 residues long. Written as DNA, the CDR3 is TGTGCCACCTCGGAGTTTACAGAGACCCAGTACTTC. Translating it yields CATSEFTETQYF.

V gene TRBV18 combines with J gene TRBJ1-1; 8 bases line up with TRBD1. Trimming cost V 2 bases and J 11 bases; bases outside gene matches: 7. Germline CDR1 KGHSH, CDR2 LQKENI. This CDR3 contains 13 residues. The CDR3 spells CASSPAQGARAFF. As DNA, the CDR3 is TGTGCCAGCTCACCAGCTCAGGGGGCGCGGGCTTTCTTT.

The chain joins TRBV4-1 to TRBJ1-5; 8 bases fit TRBD1. The CDR3 sequence is 17 residues long. V trimming: 0 bases; J trimming: 6 bases; junction bases outside the gene matches: 10. In germline, CDR1 is MGHRA, CDR2 YSYEKL. CDR3 coding DNA: TGCGCCAGCAGCCAAGACCGGGGGACAGGATGGGGTCAGCCCCAGCATTTT. As protein: CASSQDRGTGWGQPQHF.

The rearrangement uses TRBV28 and TRBJ2-3; possible D gene TRBD2, 7 bases. V lost 7 bases, J lost 0 bases, and 11 bases lay in between. The CDR3 length is 14 residues. Germline CDR1 is MDHEN and CDR2 is SYDVKM. The CDR3 nucleotides are TGTGCCAGCAAGGGGGGGGAAAGCACAGATACGCAGTATTTT. As protein: CASKGGESTDTQYF.